These T cell receptor beta chains were read from a single sample in a study of tumor-infiltrating lymphocytes in primary liver carcinoma. One entry per CDR3 protein, called by TCRdb with MiXCR from the multiplex PCR reads. Among approximately 330,000 distinct CDR3 sequences listed, about 61% were seen once. Sequencing was performed on peripheral blood. These TCRs come from a middle-aged man with primary liver carcinoma and hepatitis B virus infection. The conserved cysteine and the conserved F or W are not part of the CDR3 here. The D gene is left open where the match is weak.

ASSLQQGDKNVQY TRBJ2-4 TRBV6-6 .
ASSQVKSAGQGIYNEQF TRBJ2-1 TRBV4-1 TRBD1
ASRGTSGTPPRF TRBJ2-1 TRBV12-3/TRBV12-4 TRBD2
ASSLWGKNEKLF TRBJ1-4 TRBV28 .
AINTDGSNYGYT TRBJ1-2 TRBV10-3 .
ASSQDWDLERLAGGPQKHNEQF TRBJ2-1 TRBV4-3 TRBD2
ASSLVSETQY TRBJ2-5 TRBV11-2 .
ASSLGTSGRAAYNEQF TRBJ2-1 TRBV5-4 TRBD2
ATSKGSYEQY TRBJ2-7 TRBV15 .
ASSLARTLFANTRELF TRBJ2-2 TRBV11-2 .
AISDGGMNTEAF TRBJ1-1 TRBV10-3 .
VSSYSSMTAGELF TRBJ2-2 TRBV6-2/TRBV6-3 .
ASSSGLDITGELF TRBJ2-2 TRBV7-6 TRBD2
ASSPRPVSEQY TRBJ2-7 TRBV6-5 .
ASSYSFGGSTANNEQF TRBJ2-1 TRBV6-6 TRBD2
ASSFGEGSYEEY TRBJ2-7 TRBV11-2 .
ASSLGPYGQY TRBJ2-7 TRBV11-2 .
TSSLSGGIEAF TRBJ1-1 TRBV6-6 .
ASSRDPDRLSAKQY TRBJ2-7 TRBV28 .
GSSSLHGVLGVNGYT TRBJ1-2 TRBV7-9 .
ASKGTGNYGYT TRBJ1-2 TRBV5-4 TRBD1
TSSPRGSLSYNEQF TRBJ2-1 TRBV11-2 .
ASSRRQDSRYNEQL TRBJ2-1 TRBV11-1 .
ASSTPFGLAGKGHEQY TRBJ2-7 TRBV7-9 TRBD2
ASSSCTTPTNTGELF TRBJ2-2 TRBV11-2 .
AGHSVDTQY TRBJ2-3 TRBV6-2/TRBV6-3 .
VSSSRGPQETQY TRBJ2-5 TRBV5-4 TRBD1